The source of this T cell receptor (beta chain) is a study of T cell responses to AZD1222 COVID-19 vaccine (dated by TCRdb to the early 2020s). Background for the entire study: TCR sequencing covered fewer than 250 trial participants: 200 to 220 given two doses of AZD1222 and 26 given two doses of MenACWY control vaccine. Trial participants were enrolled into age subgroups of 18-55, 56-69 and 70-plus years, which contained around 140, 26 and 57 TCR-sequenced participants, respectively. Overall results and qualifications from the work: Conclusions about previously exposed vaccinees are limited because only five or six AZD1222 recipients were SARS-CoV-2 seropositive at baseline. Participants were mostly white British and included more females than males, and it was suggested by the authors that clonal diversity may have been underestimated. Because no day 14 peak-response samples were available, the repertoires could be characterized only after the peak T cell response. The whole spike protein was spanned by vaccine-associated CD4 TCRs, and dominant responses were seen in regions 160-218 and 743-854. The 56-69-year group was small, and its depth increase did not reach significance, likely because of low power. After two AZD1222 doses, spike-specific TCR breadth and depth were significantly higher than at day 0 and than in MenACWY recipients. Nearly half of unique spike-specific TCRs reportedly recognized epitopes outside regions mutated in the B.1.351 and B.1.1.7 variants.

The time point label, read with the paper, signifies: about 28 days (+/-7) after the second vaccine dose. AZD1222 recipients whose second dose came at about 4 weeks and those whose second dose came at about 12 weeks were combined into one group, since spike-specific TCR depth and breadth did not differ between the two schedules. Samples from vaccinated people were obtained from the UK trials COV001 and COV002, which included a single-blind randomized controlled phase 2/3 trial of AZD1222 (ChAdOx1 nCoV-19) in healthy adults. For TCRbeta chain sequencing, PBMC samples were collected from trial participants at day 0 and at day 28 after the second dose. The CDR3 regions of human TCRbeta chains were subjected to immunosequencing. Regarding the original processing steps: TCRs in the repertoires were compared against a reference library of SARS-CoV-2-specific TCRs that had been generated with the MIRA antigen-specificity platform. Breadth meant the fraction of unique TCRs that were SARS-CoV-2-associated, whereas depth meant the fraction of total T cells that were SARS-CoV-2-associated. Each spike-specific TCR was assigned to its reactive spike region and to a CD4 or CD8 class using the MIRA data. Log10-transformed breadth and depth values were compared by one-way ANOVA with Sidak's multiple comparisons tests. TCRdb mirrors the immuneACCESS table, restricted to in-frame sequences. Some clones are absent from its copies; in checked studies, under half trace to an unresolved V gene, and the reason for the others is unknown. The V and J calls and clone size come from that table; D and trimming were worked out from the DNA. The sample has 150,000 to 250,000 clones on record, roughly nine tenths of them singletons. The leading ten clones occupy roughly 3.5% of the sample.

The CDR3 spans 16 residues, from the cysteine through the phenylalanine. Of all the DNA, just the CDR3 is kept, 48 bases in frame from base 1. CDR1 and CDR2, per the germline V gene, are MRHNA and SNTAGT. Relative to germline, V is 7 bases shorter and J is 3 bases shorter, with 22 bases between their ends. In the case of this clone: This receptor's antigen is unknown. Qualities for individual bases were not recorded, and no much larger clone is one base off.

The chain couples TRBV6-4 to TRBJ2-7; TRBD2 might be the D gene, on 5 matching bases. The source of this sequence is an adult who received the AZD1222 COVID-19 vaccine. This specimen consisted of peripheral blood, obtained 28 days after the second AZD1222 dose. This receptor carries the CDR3 CASIFGPSSRDYEQYF. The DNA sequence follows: TGTGCCAGCATCTTCGGGCCGTCTAGCCGCGACTACGAGCAGTACTTC.